This T cell receptor beta chain stems from a study of shared clonotypes between healthy human individuals. Study background: Researchers assigned three CD4 naive, three CD4 memory, two CD8 naive and one CD8 memory plate to each donor.

In germline, CDR1 is GTSNPN, CDR2 SVGIG (reference sequence). V lost 2 bases and J lost 0, with 9 bases in between. The CDR3 has 14 amino acids. As regards this clone: Additional DNA sequences in this sample encode the identical CDR3.

Assay used: immunoSEQ multiplex PCR; TCRdb lists only in-frame clones, some missing. The sample has 850,000 to 1,200,000 clones; roughly 80% are singletons. This sequence joins TRBV30 and TRBJ2-3, with D tentatively TRBD1 (6 bases). Sequencing was performed on memory CD4+ T cells sorted from blood. Subset noted: CD45RA-negative fraction. The receptor comes from a young man in good health. CDR3 sequence reads: CAWSTGLSTDTQYF. CDR3 nucleotide sequence: TGTGCCTGGAGTACAGGGCTAAGCACAGATACGCAGTATTTT.